Sequencing of this T cell receptor (beta chain) was carried out in a study of cytomegalovirus exposure and HLA in healthy donors. As to this clone: No antigen is known for it. The junction and the germline gene differ at one end; a read error may be behind it.

The primer mix had 60 Vbeta and 13 Jbeta primers. Data came from immunoSEQ multiplex PCR; TCRdb stores just in-frame clones and leaves some out. The table shows roughly 200,000 clones, with approximately 86% occurring only once. CDR1 SEHNR and CDR2 FQNEAQ come from the germline V gene (reference sequence). The CDR3 sequence is 12 residues long. Whole-study findings and limits: Solely CMV serostatus was available to characterize immune exposure.

The chain combines TRBV7-9 with TRBJ2-7; no reliable D call. The sample comprised PBMCs. This clonotype originated in a woman aged 30 to 39 in good health and CMV-seronegative. In DNA, the CDR3 is TGTTCCAGCAGCTTAGTTGAGTCGGAGCAGTACTTC. It is translated as CSSSLVESEQYF.